A single T cell receptor (beta chain) is shown here with its context. It lacks a known antigen. Base qualities are missing; no much larger clone stands one base away. These data originate in a study of T cell responses to AZD1222 COVID-19 vaccine (dated by TCRdb to the early 2020s). For context, the study as a whole: AZD1222 recipients given second doses at about 4 weeks or at about 12 weeks were pooled, since spike-specific TCR depth and breadth were not found to differ between the two schedules. TCR sequencing was performed for roughly 240 trial participants, of whom about 200 were given two doses of AZD1222 and around 26 were given two doses of MenACWY control vaccine. Trial participants were enrolled by age into subgroups of 18-55, 56-69 and 70-plus years, and around 150, 28 and 57 TCR-sequenced participants, respectively, were included in these subgroups. Results and caveats for the whole study, not just this receptor: Vaccine-associated CD4 TCRs spanned the whole spike protein, with dominant responses in regions 160-218 and 743-854. Participants were mostly white British, with more females than males. The authors suggested clonal diversity may have been underestimated. Reportedly, close to half of the unique spike-specific TCRs recognized epitopes lying outside the regions that are mutated in the B.1.351 and B.1.1.7 variants. In the small 56-69-year group, the increase in depth fell short of significance, most likely because of low power. After two AZD1222 doses, spike-specific TCR breadth and depth were significantly higher than at day 0 and than in MenACWY recipients. Conclusions about previously exposed vaccinees are limited because only five to seven AZD1222 recipients were SARS-CoV-2 seropositive at baseline. Because no samples from the day 14 peak response were available, repertoires could be characterized only after the peak T cell response.

The CDR3 regions of human TCRbeta chains were analyzed by immunosequencing. As for how the authors treated the data: Repertoire TCRs were checked for matches against a reference library of SARS-CoV-2-specific TCRs that had been generated using the MIRA antigen-specificity platform. Breadth meant the fraction of unique TCRs that were SARS-CoV-2-associated, whereas depth meant the fraction of total T cells that were SARS-CoV-2-associated. Using the MIRA data, every spike-specific TCR was mapped to the spike region that the TCR reacted to and assigned to either a CD4 or a CD8 class. Log10-transformed breadth and depth values were compared by one-way ANOVA with Sidak's multiple comparisons tests. As stored in TCRdb, this immuneACCESS dataset retains in-frame rearrangements with V and J assigned. A fraction of the clones does not appear; measured against another copy, unresolved V genes explain less than half of the discrepancy, and the remainder lacks a known reason. The V and J calls and clone size come from that table; D and trimming were worked out from the DNA. This sample is represented by about 140,000 clones; around 91% of them were singletons. Over 3.5% of the sample comes from the top ten.

V is pared back by 0 bases and J by 4 bases, with 7 bases lying between the germline termini. There are 13 amino acids in the CDR3, from cysteine to phenylalanine inclusive. The DNA shown is the 39-base CDR3, in frame from base 1. Looking up the germline V gene yields CDR1 SGDLS and CDR2 YYNGEE. The sample's time point label, in plain terms: baseline before first vaccination. The vaccinee samples were drawn from two UK trials, COV001 and COV002, one of which was a single-blind randomized controlled phase 2/3 trial testing AZD1222 (ChAdOx1 nCoV-19) in healthy adults. For TCRbeta chain sequencing, PBMC samples from trial participants were taken at day 0 and at day 28 after the second dose.

The sequence was collected from an adult in good health. The sequence links TRBV9 to TRBJ1-1, with the D gene uncertain. The specimen comprised peripheral blood, sampled on day 0 of AZD1222 vaccination. DNA sequence: TGTGCCAGCAGCGTAGGGCCGTCCACTGAAGCTTTCTTT. Translated, this gives CASSVGPSTEAFF.